This T cell receptor (beta chain) was identified in a study of T cells in Graves' hyperthyroidism and ophthalmopathy. The wider study: Peripheral blood was drawn at first diagnosis, prior to all treatment.

This CDR3 contains 16 residues. Trimming left V 4 bases short and J 2 bases short, with 15 bases between. CDR1 is SGHTA, CDR2 FQGNSA, per germline. Researchers took RNA transcripts and amplified the TCR beta CDR3 regions from them. The HTBI primer set drove a first-round RT-PCR of the TCR CDR3. TCRdb processed the multiplex PCR reads anew with MiXCR; each CDR3 protein has one entry. The table records 660,000 or so distinct CDR3 sequences, less than 25% of them present only once. As concerns this clonotype: Its antigen is unknown.

Findings of the study overall: Ophthalmopathy onset followed model prediction by a median roughly 6 months.

Source material: blood. The chain is built from TRBV7-2 and TRBJ2-1; the D gene could be TRBD1 or TRBD2 (5 bases each). The sequence derives from a man under 40 with Graves' ophthalmopathy. The CDR3 loop reads CASSSPGSSTYNEQFF. CDR3 bases: TGTGCCAGCAGCTCGCCAGGGAGTTCCACCTACAATGAGCAGTTCTTC.